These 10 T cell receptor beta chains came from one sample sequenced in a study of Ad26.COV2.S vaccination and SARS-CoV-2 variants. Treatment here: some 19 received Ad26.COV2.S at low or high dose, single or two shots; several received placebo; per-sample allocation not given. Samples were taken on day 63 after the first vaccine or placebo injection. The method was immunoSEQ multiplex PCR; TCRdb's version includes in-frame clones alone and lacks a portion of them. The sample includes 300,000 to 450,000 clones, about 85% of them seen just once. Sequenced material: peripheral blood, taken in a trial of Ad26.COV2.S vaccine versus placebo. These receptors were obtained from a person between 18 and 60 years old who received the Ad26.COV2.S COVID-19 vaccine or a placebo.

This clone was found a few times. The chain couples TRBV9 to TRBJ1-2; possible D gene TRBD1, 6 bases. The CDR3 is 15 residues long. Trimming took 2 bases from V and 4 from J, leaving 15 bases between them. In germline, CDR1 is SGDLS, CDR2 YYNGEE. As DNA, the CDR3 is TGTGCCAGCAGCGTCGTTGCAGGGGATCCCTATGGCTACACCTTC. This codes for CASSVVAGDPYGYTF.

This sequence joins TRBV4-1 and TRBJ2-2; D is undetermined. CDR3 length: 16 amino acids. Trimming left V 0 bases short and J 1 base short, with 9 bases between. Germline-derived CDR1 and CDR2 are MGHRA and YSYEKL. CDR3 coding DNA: TGCGCCAGCAGCCAAGAGCCGGGTAGGAACACCGGGGAGCTGTTTTTT. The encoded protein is CASSQEPGRNTGELFF.

CDR3 loop: CASSLYSPNYGYTF. Here the CDR3 DNA reads TGTGCCAGCAGCTTGTACAGCCCTAACTATGGCTACACCTTC. The chain uses TRBV5-5 and TRBJ1-2, with unresolved D. This CDR3 contains 14 residues. V shed 1 base and J shed 0 bases, with 7 bases lying between them. The germline V gene encodes CDR1 SGHKS and CDR2 YYEKEE (reference sequence).

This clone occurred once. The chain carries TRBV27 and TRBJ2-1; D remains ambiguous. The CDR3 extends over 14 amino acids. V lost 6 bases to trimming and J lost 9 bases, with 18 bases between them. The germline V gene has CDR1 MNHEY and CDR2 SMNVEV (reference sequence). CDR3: CASRGSGRLGEQFF. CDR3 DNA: TGTGCCAGCAGGGGGTCAGGCCGACTGGGTGAGCAGTTCTTC.

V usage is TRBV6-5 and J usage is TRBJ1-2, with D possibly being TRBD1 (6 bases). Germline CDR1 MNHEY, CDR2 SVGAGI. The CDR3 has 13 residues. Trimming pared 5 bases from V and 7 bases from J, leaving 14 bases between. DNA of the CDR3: TGTGCCAGCAGTAAAACGCCAGGGGTTGGCTACACCTTC. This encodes CASSKTPGVGYTF.

The CDR3 region is CSVAEIHNEQYF. CDR3 coding DNA: TGCAGCGTTGCCGAAATTCACAACGAGCAGTACTTC. This chain uses TRBV29-1 with TRBJ2-7, with no clear D. V was cut by 4 bases and J by 5 bases, with 12 bases left in between. Per the germline V gene, CDR1 is SQVTM and CDR2 is ANQGSEA. The CDR3 has 12 amino acids.

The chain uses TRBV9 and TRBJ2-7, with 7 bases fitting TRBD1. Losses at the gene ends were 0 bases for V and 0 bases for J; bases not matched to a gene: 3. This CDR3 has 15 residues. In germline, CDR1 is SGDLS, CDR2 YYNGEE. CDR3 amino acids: CASSVAGTASYEQYF. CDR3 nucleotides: TGTGCCAGCAGCGTAGCTGGGACAGCCTCCTACGAGCAGTACTTC.

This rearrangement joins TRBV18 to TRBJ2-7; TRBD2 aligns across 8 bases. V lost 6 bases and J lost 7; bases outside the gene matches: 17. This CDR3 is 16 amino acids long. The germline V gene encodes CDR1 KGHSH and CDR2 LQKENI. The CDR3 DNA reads TGTGCCAGCTCCCCGGCCTTAGTGGGCGGGGGGATTGAGCAGTACTTC. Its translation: CASSPALVGGGIEQYF.

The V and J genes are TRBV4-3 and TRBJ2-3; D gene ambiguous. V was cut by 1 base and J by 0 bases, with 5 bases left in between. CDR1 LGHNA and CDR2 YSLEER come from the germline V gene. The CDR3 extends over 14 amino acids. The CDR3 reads CASSQVGSTDTQYF. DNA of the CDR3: TGCGCCAGCAGCCAAGTGGGGAGCACAGATACGCAGTATTTT.

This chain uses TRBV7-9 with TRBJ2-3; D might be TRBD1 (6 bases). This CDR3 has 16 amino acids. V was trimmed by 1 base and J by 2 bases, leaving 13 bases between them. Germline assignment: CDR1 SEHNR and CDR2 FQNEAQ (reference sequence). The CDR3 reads CASSLVGTTPTDTQYF. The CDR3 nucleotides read TGTGCCAGCAGCTTAGTTGGGACAACCCCCACAGATACGCAGTATTTT.